Below are 8 T cell receptor beta chains sequenced from a single sample in a study of blood T cell repertoires in COVID-19. Using immunoSEQ multiplex PCR, the repertoire was profiled, and TCRdb retains in-frame clones only, with some absent. The table includes roughly 200,000 clones, over 70% detected once. Sequenced sample: peripheral blood. The receptor source for this set is a woman aged 80 or over with acute or convalescent COVID-19.

The chain couples TRBV25-1 to TRBJ1-2; 7 bases align to TRBD1. Germline loops: CDR1 MGHDK, CDR2 SYGVNS. The J segment lost 4 bases and the V segment lost 7 bases, leaving 15 bases of the junction unmatched. This CDR3 is built from 16 residues. CDR3: CASNSIGQVDGYGYTF. In DNA form, the CDR3 reads TGTGCCAGCAACTCGATAGGACAGGTAGACGGCTATGGCTACACCTTC.

This sequence joins TRBV12-3 or TRBV12-4 and TRBJ2-1; possible D gene TRBD1, 8 bases. The V end was cut by 6 bases, the J end by 9 bases, with 15 bases between. The CDR3 extends over 13 amino acids. This CDR3 reads CASRQGGAGEQFF. CDR3 sequence (DNA): TGTGCCAGCAGACAGGGGGGGGCTGGTGAGCAGTTCTTC.

The chain links TRBV9 to TRBJ2-4, with D possibly TRBD1 on 5 matching bases. The CDR3 spans 15 residues. CDR1 is SGDLS and CDR2 is YYNGEE in the germline V gene. Trimming cost V 2 bases and J 0 bases, with 9 bases left between them. CDR3 nucleotides: TGTGCCAGCAGCGTTACAGGTTTAGCCAAAAACATTCAGTACTTC. The encoded protein is CASSVTGLAKNIQYF.

The V call is TRBV5-3, the J call TRBJ1-5, with D possibly being TRBD1 (6 bases). TRBV5-3 is annotated as an ORF whose role is uncertain. The CDR3 runs to 17 residues. V was clipped by 3 bases and J by 0 bases, with 16 bases between them. CDR3 nucleotide sequence: TGTGCCAGAAGCTCCGGGACATCCCTATATAGCAATCAGCCCCAGCATTTT. Protein sequence: CARSSGTSLYSNQPQHF.

V usage is TRBV11-1 and J usage is TRBJ2-7; 7 nucleotides agree with TRBD1. J lost 2 bases, V lost 4 bases, and 8 bases had no gene match. This CDR3 has 15 amino acids. Germline V gene lookup returns CDR1 SGHAT and CDR2 FQDESV (reference sequence). The CDR3 sequence is CASSSTGTVPYEQYF. In nucleotides, the CDR3 is TGTGCCAGCAGCTCCACCGGGACAGTTCCCTACGAGCAGTACTTC.

V gene TRBV9 combines with J gene TRBJ2-1, with D maybe TRBD2 (5 bases). The CDR3 covers 14 residues. V shed 0 bases and J shed 10 bases, with 14 bases lying between them. In germline, CDR1 is SGDLS, CDR2 YYNGEE. The CDR3 coding sequence is TGTGCCAGCAGCGTAGGTCTGACAACGGGGGAGCAGTTCTTC. This translates into CASSVGLTTGEQFF.

The chain combines TRBV27 with TRBJ2-7, with D possibly being TRBD1 (6 bases). CDR3 length: 15 residues. Germline CDR1 and CDR2: MNHEY and SMNVEV (reference sequence). V was shortened by 2 bases and J by 2 bases, with 13 bases between the two germline ends. The CDR3 region has the DNA TGTGCCAGCAGTTTACCGGGGCAGGGGACCTACGAGCAGTACTTC. Its protein is CASSLPGQGTYEQYF.

J is TRBJ1-3 and V is TRBV28, with TRBD1 identical over 7 bases. Germline V CDR1 and CDR2: MDHEN, SYDVKM. The CDR3 runs to 16 residues. Trimming at V came to 3 bases and at J to 0 bases, leaving 5 bases not matched to a gene. CDR3 in amino acids: CASSFGQVGSGNTIYF. Written as DNA, the CDR3 is TGTGCCAGCAGTTTTGGACAGGTGGGCTCTGGAAACACCATATATTTT.